This passage covers 12 T cell receptor beta chains from one sample sequenced in a study of response to subunit inactivated influenza vaccine. MiXCR, applied by TCRdb to the RT-PCR reads, yields one record per CDR3 protein. The sample records 290,000 or so distinct CDR3 sequences, 20% to 25% being singletons. Sample: PBMCs from blood, taken approximately 22 months after vaccination. These receptors came from a man between 50 and 75 years old who received an inactivated influenza vaccine.

Many counts were recorded for this clonotype. The J gene is TRBJ1-2, the V gene TRBV7-9; 8 nucleotides line up with TRBD1. Germline-derived CDR1 and CDR2 are SEHNR and FQNEAQ (reference sequence). J was trimmed by 13 bases and V by 6 bases; bases with no gene match: 10. This CDR3 has 12 residues. The CDR3 spells CASSLSGTGSTF. CDR3 DNA: TGTGCCAGCAGTTTATCCGGGACAGGCAGCACCTTC.

J is TRBJ1-1 and V is TRBV6-1; no clear D gene. Between the trimmed V and J ends, which lost 4 bases and 1 base, there was a span of 10 bases. The CDR3 sequence is 14 residues long. Germline loops: CDR1 MNHNS, CDR2 SASEGT. The CDR3 DNA sequence: TGTGCCAGCAGTGTTGGGGAGCCGAACACTGAAGCTTTCTTT. It is translated as CASSVGEPNTEAFF.

In its sample, this clonotype was seen a few times. This chain uses TRBV6-2 or TRBV6-3 with TRBJ2-1; 10 nucleotides agree with TRBD2. Looked up from germline, CDR1 is MNHEY and CDR2 is SVGEGT. The J segment lost 6 bases and the V segment lost 6 bases, leaving 8 bases of the junction unmatched. CDR3 length: 15 residues. CDR3 nucleotides: TGTGCCAGCAGCGATGATAGCGGGAGGCTCAATGAGCAGTTCTTC. It is translated as CASSDDSGRLNEQFF.

The V and J genes are TRBV20-1 and TRBJ1-1; D not resolved. Germline V CDR1 and CDR2: DFQATT, SNEGSKA (reference sequence). CDR3 size: 14 residues. The V gene lost 0 bases and the J gene lost 0 bases, with 8 bases spanning the gap. The CDR3 DNA follows: TGCAGTGCTAGAGACAGGTCTATGAACACTGAAGCTTTCTTT. Translation: CSARDRSMNTEAFF.

In its sample, this clonotype was seen a few times. The J gene is TRBJ1-1, the V gene TRBV20-1; D not certain. Trimming stripped 4 bases from V and 2 bases from J, with 11 bases between. The CDR3 has 13 amino acids. Per the germline V gene, CDR1 is DFQATT and CDR2 is SNEGSKA (reference sequence). CDR3 residues: CSAISYGNTEAFF. CDR3 in DNA: TGCAGTGCTATCAGTTATGGAAACACTGAAGCTTTCTTT.

This clonotype was detected only a few times. The chain couples TRBV20-1 to TRBJ1-1; D ambiguous. Per germline, CDR1 DFQATT and CDR2 SNEGSKA (reference sequence). The V end was cut by 5 bases, the J end by 0 bases, with 10 bases between. This CDR3 is built from 13 residues. CDR3 residues: CSAPGLLNTEAFF. The DNA for the CDR3 is TGCAGTGCTCCGGGCCTACTGAACACTGAAGCTTTCTTT.

The CDR3 here is CASSLANQGQPQHF. In DNA form, the CDR3 reads TGTGCCAGCAGCTTAGCAAACCAGGGGCAGCCCCAGCATTTT. The V gene is TRBV7-2, the J gene TRBJ1-5; perhaps TRBD1 as D (6 bases). Germline values: CDR1 SGHTA, CDR2 FQGNSA. V was trimmed by 0 bases and J by 7 bases, leaving 10 bases between them. This CDR3 region has 14 residues.

The chain employs TRBV5-6 and TRBJ1-1; D is possibly TRBD1 (6 bases). CDR1 is SGHDT, CDR2 YYEEEE, per germline. The CDR3 is 13 residues long. V was clipped by 4 bases and J by 5 bases, with 12 bases between them. The DNA for the CDR3 is TGTGCCAGCAGCATCCGGACAGAAACTGAAGCTTTCTTT. Translating it yields CASSIRTETEAFF.

At least ten counts were recorded for this clonotype. V is TRBV3-1 and J is TRBJ1-1; a possible D gene is TRBD1 (6 bases). Germline lookup yields CDR1 LGHDT and CDR2 YNNKEL (reference sequence). CDR3 size: 12 residues. With 3 bases removed from V and 8 bases from J, the gap between germline ends came to 10 bases. CDR3 sequence: CASSQGGTEAFF. CDR3 DNA: TGTGCCAGCAGCCAGGGGGGGACAGAAGCTTTCTTT. The whole variable domain, filled in from reference TRBV3-1 and TRBJ1-1, reads DTAVSQTPKYLVTQMGNDKSIKCEQNLGHDTMYWYKQDSKKFLKIMFSYNNKELIINETVPNRFSPKSPDKAHLNLHINSLELGDSAVYFCASSQGGTEAFFGQGTRLTVV.

For this clonotype: This CDR3 is missing its conserved last phenylalanine or tryptophan, likely due to a read error. J is TRBJ2-3 and V is TRBV10-3; no clear D gene. In germline, CDR1 is ENHRY, CDR2 SYGVKD. The CDR3 is 12 residues long. The germline V and J ends were trimmed by 8 bases and 4 bases, with 10 bases remaining between them. The CDR3 protein is CAIGAPADTQYL. For the CDR3, the DNA is TGTGCCATCGGAGCACCAGCAGATACGCAGTATCTT.

This clonotype was counted many times. This chain uses TRBV19 with TRBJ1-1; 7 nucleotides agree with TRBD1. In germline, CDR1 is LNHDA, CDR2 SQIVND (reference sequence). J was trimmed by 8 bases and V by 6 bases; bases with no gene match: 9. The CDR3 loop spans 13 amino acids. The CDR3 protein is CASRDRITGEAFF. In DNA form, the CDR3 reads TGTGCCAGTAGGGACAGGATAACTGGGGAAGCTTTCTTT.

This clonotype turned up a few times. The chain employs TRBV6-5 and TRBJ2-4, with 9 bases matching TRBD2. Germline CDR1 and CDR2: MNHEY and SVGAGI. V was clipped by 0 bases and J by 1 base; unmatched bases: 1. The CDR3 covers 16 residues. This CDR3 is CASSYSAGGAKNIQYF. CDR3 nucleotides: TGTGCCAGCAGTTACTCGGCGGGGGGGGCCAAAAACATTCAGTACTTC.